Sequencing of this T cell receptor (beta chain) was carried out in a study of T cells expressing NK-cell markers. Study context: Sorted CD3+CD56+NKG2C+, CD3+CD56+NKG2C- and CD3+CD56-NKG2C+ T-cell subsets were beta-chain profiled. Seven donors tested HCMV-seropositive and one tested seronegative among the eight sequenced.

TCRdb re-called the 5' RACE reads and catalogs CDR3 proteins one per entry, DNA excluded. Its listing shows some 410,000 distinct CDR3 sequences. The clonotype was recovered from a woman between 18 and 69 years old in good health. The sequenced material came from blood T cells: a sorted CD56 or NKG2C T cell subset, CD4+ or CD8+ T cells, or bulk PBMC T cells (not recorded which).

CDR3 region: CASSQVTGMYQPQHF. The gene calls are TRBV4-3 and TRBJ1-5; as DNA is missing, the TRBD1 call by TCRdb cannot be tested. This CDR3 has 15 residues. Germline values: CDR1 LGHNA, CDR2 YSLEER.